This T cell receptor (beta chain) was recorded in a study of cytotoxic CD8 clonotypes in ibrutinib-treated CLL. Turning to the study itself: The patient breakdown showed around 10 relapsed/refractory and around 16 treatment-naive cases, with 17 to 18 IGHV unmutated. Notes on the study in general: Clonality grew at ibrutinib response; at progression, it decreased back toward baseline.

This table comes from immunoSEQ multiplex PCR, and its TCRdb copy is limited to in-frame clones, with some not included. Of around 200,000 clones in the sample, roughly 79% are singletons; the top ten hold 11%. To note about this clone: Its antigen is unidentified.

The CDR3 totals 16 residues. The ends lost 0 bases at V and 12 bases at J; junction bases unmatched: 8. Germline V CDR1 and CDR2: MNHEY, SVGAGI. The sample was PBMCs, taken after 12 months of ibrutinib treatment. The chain joins TRBV6-5 to TRBJ1-6; 10 positions agree with TRBD1. This TCR came from a human donor with chronic lymphocytic leukemia. The CDR3 coding sequence is TGTGCCAGCAGTTACTCGAGAGTGGGGACAGGGGAACCCCTCCACTTT. Translating it yields CASSYSRVGTGEPLHF.